One T cell receptor (beta chain) is described in this entry. Its antigen is currently unknown. Sequencing of TCR beta was undertaken in CD8+ and CD4+ T cells derived from blood. V shed 5 bases and J 4 bases; nucleotides not matched to a gene: 5. Germline values: CDR1 SEHNR, CDR2 FQNEAQ (reference sequence). This CDR3 has 15 residues. This sample is drawn from a study of CD8 T cells in Susac syndrome. The wider study: Patients with Susac syndrome were therapy-naive, taking corticosteroids, with some also receiving intravenous immunoglobulin, or taking intravenous immunoglobulin alone at the time their blood was drawn. Findings of the study overall: Clonal expansion did not appear in Susac syndrome CD4+ T cell repertoires.

The RNA input was about 0.5 to 1 ug, and it was reverse transcribed with random hexamers. The amplification used immunoSEQ multiplex PCR on TCR beta CDR3; it spanned 54 Vbeta and 13 Jbeta. Each CDR3 protein gets one entry after TCRdb re-called the immunoSEQ multiplex PCR reads with MiXCR. Here the sample spans about 240,000 distinct CDR3 sequences, 90% to 96% being singletons. What was sequenced was CD4+ T cells from PBMCs. The sequence derives from a human donor with Susac syndrome. The chain combines TRBV7-9 with TRBJ2-1; 10 positions match TRBD1. The CDR3 DNA sequence: TGTGCCAGCAGCCGGGGACAGGGGTCTTACAATGAGCAGTTCTTC. It encodes CASSRGQGSYNEQFF.